The next 11 T cell receptor beta chains were all read from a single sample in a study of blood T cell repertoires in COVID-19. Sequencing used immunoSEQ multiplex PCR; TCRdb keeps in-frame clones, though not all of them. This table has more than 150,000 clones, 75% to 80% appearing once. Source material: peripheral blood. These receptors were collected from a woman in her seventies with acute or convalescent COVID-19.

The chain couples TRBV19 to TRBJ1-5; D remains ambiguous. V was trimmed by 5 bases and J by 0 bases, leaving 8 bases between them. The CDR3 sequence is 14 residues long. Germline V gene data show CDR1 as LNHDA and CDR2 as SQIVND (reference sequence). CDR3 sequence reads: CASSGSNSNQPQHF. The CDR3 DNA follows: TGTGCCAGTAGTGGCAGTAATAGCAATCAGCCCCAGCATTTT.

The chain combines TRBV6-5 with TRBJ2-5; D is ambiguous. V lost 2 bases and J 2 bases, leaving 9 bases between the germline ends. The CDR3 spans 14 residues. The germline V gene has CDR1 MNHEY and CDR2 SVGAGI. The CDR3 protein is CASSYPPVQETQYF. In nucleotides, the CDR3 is TGTGCCAGCAGTTACCCGCCGGTTCAAGAGACCCAGTACTTC.

This clone has a single count. This chain connects TRBV7-3 to TRBJ2-3, with a weak D call TRBD1 (6 bases). Germline lookup yields CDR1 SGHTA and CDR2 FQGTGA. The CDR3 length is 14 residues. The ends were cut back, 5 bases at V and 4 bases at J, with 13 bases in the middle. The CDR3 bases are TGTGCCAGCAGCAAAACAGGGTTTGCAGATACGCAGTATTTT. It is translated as CASSKTGFADTQYF.

This sequence joins TRBV6-4 and TRBJ2-1; the match to TRBD2 covers 7 bases. The germline CDR1 and CDR2 sequences are MRHNA and SNTAGT. The CDR3 has 16 amino acids. The V and J ends lost 0 bases and 2 bases, in that order; junction bases with no gene match: 4. The CDR3 nucleotides are TGTGCCAGCAGTGACTCGACTAGCCCGCCCTACAATGAGCAGTTCTTC. Protein: CASSDSTSPPYNEQFF.

This clone was recorded many times. This sequence joins TRBV9 and TRBJ2-2; TRBD1 is a possible D gene (5 bases). The V end lost 3 bases, the J end lost 3 bases, and 9 bases lay between the germline ends. The germline CDR1 and CDR2 sequences are SGDLS and YYNGEE. The CDR3 spans 14 residues. The CDR3, as DNA: TGTGCCAGCAGCGGGTCCAGGGACACCGGGGAGCTGTTTTTT. It specifies CASSGSRDTGELFF.

This chain uses TRBV7-9 with TRBJ1-2; D remains unclear. Germline values: CDR1 SEHNR, CDR2 FQNEAQ (reference sequence). Trimming stripped 3 bases from V and 7 bases from J, with 9 bases between. The CDR3 is 12 residues long. This CDR3 reads CASSFLNSGYTF. The CDR3 DNA reads as TGTGCCAGCAGCTTCCTAAATAGTGGCTACACCTTC.

The CDR3 nucleotides read TGTGCCAGCAGTTACGATAGAGCAGATACGCAGTATTTT. Its protein product is CASSYDRADTQYF. The chain has TRBV6-5 and TRBJ2-3; no reliable D call. Germline V CDR1 and CDR2: MNHEY, SVGAGI. The CDR3 extends over 13 amino acids. V was pared by 2 bases and J by 4 bases, with 7 bases between.

The rearrangement uses TRBV5-4 and TRBJ2-1; 9 bases are a match to TRBD1. The CDR3 runs 17 residues. J lost 4 bases, V lost 3 bases, and 11 bases had no gene match. The germline V gene has CDR1 SGHNT and CDR2 YYREEE (reference sequence). Here the CDR3 DNA reads TGTGCCAGCAGCTCAAACTTGCCGGGACAGGGATACAATGAGCAGTTCTTC. It encodes CASSSNLPGQGYNEQFF.

The chain recombines TRBV3-1 (or the pseudogene TRBV3-2) with TRBJ2-2, with a weak D call TRBD1 (6 bases). This CDR3 comprises 15 residues. The germline V and J ends were trimmed by 2 bases and 7 bases, with 14 bases remaining between them. The V gene's germline CDR1 is LGHDT and CDR2 YNNKEL (reference sequence). This chain's CDR3 is CASSQYLQGIGELFF. CDR3 sequence (DNA): TGTGCCAGCAGCCAATACCTACAGGGTATCGGGGAGCTGTTTTTT.

V gene TRBV5-1 combines with J gene TRBJ1-1, with 9 nucleotides matching TRBD1. The CDR3 has 13 residues. CDR1 and CDR2 from the germline V gene are SGHRS and YFSETQ. V shed 0 bases, J shed 8 bases, and the junction held 2 bases outside the gene matches. CDR3 nucleotides: TGCGCCAGCAGCTTGGCCGGGACAGGGGAAGCTTTCTTT. This translates into CASSLAGTGEAFF.

The rearrangement joins TRBV7-2 to TRBJ2-3, with a possible D match to TRBD2 (6 bases). The CDR3 is 16 residues long. The V end lost 0 bases, the J end lost 1 base, and 11 bases lay between the germline ends. Germline loops: CDR1 SGHTA, CDR2 FQGNSA. This chain's CDR3 is CASSLAATGGTDTQYF. The CDR3 DNA reads as TGTGCCAGCAGCTTAGCGGCCACGGGGGGCACAGATACGCAGTATTTT.